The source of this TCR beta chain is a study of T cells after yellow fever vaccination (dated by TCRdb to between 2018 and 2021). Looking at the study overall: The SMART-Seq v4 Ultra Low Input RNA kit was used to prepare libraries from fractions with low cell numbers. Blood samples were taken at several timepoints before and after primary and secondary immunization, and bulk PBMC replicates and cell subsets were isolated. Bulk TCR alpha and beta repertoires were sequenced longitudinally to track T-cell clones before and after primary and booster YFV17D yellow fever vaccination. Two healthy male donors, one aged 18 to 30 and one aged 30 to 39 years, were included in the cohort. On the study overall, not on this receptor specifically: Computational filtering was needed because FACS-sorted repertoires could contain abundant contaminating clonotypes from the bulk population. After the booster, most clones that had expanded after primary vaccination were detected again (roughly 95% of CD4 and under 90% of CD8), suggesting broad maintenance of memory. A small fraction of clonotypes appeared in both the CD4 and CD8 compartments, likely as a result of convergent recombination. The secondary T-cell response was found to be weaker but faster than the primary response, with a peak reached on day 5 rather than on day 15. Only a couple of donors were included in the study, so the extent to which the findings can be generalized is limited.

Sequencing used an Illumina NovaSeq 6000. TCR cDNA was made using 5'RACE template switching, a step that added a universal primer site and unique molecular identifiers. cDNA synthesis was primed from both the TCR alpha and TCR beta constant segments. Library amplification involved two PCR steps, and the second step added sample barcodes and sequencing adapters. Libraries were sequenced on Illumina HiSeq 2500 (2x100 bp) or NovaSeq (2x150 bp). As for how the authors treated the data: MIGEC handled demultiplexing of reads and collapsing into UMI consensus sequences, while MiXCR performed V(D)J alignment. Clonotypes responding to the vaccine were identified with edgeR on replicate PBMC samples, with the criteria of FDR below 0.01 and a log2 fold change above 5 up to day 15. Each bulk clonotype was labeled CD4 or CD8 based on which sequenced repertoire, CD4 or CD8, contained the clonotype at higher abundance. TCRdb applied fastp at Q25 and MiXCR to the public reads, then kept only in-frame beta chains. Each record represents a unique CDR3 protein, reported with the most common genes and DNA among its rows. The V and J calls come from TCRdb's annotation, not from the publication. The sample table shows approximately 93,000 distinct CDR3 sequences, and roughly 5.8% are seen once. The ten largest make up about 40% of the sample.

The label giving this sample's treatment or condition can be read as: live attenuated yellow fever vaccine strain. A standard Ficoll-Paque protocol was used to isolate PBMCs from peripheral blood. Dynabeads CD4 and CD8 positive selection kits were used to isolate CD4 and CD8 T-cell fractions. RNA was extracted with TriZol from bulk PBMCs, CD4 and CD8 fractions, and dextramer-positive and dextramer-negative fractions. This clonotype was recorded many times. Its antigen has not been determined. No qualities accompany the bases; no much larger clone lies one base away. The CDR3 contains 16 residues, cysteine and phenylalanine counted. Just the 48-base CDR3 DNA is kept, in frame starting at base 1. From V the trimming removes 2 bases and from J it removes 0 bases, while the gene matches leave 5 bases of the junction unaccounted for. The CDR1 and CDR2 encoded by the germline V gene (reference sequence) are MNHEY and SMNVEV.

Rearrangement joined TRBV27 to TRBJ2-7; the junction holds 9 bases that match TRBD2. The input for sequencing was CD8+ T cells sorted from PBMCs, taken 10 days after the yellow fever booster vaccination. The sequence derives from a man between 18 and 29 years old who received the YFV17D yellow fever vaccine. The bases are TGTGCCAGCAGTTTAGGGCTAGCGGGGAGCTCCTACGAGCAGTACTTC. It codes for CASSLGLAGSSYEQYF.